The sequence of this TCR beta chain was determined in a study of shared clonotypes between healthy human individuals. Study-wide results and limits: The sole specimen, blood, was sampled, and tissue repertoires likely differ.

Only CD45RO-negative cells positively selected for CCR7 counted as naive CD8 cells, so terminally differentiated effector memory CD45RA+ cells were excluded. V lost 3 bases and J lost 7, with 18 bases in between. Germline values: CDR1 MGHRA, CDR2 YSYEKL. The CDR3 has 15 residues. Profiled with immunoSEQ multiplex PCR; TCRdb holds only in-frame clones, not every one. The sample yields 550,000 to 650,000 clones, 96% seen once. Points on this clone: Its antigen is still unknown.

The rearrangement uses TRBV4-1 and TRBJ1-1, with D perhaps matching TRBD1 (5 bases). The clonotype was recovered from a woman in her 30s in good health. The sequencing input was naive CD8+ T cells sorted from blood. The CDR3 nucleotides read TGCGCCAGCAGCCATCCTTCAGGGATTAATAGTGAAGCTTTCTTT. It translates to CASSHPSGINSEAFF.